A single sample gave rise to the 20 T cell receptor beta chains below, sequenced in a study of technical replicates of blood from a handful of donors. Some clones are missing from TCRdb's copy, which holds only in-frame ones; the method was immunoSEQ multiplex PCR. The sample shows around 53,000 clones, 80% to 95% of them seen only once. Sample: PBMCs. The receptors originated from a human donor in good health. Some clones in this sample may be carry-over from other donors' samples.

V is TRBV11-2 and J is TRBJ1-1, with D tentatively TRBD1 (6 bases). Germline V gene lookup returns CDR1 SGHAT and CDR2 FQNNGV. The V end lost 3 bases, the J end lost 5 bases, and 10 bases lay between the germline ends. The CDR3 is 13 amino acids. The CDR3 region has the DNA TGTGCCAGCAGCTTCGACAGGCAAACTGAAGCTTTCTTT. Amino acid sequence: CASSFDRQTEAFF.

The V call is TRBV5-4, the J call TRBJ2-1; 8 bases are shared with TRBD2. The V and J ends lost 5 bases and 3 bases, in that order; junction bases with no gene match: 7. The germline V gene encodes CDR1 SGHNT and CDR2 YYREEE (reference sequence). This CDR3 is built from 15 residues. The CDR3 loop reads CASSSLTSVYNEQFF. The CDR3, as DNA: TGTGCCAGCAGTTCCCTGACTAGCGTCTACAATGAGCAGTTCTTC.

This chain uses TRBV2 with TRBJ2-2; D unresolved. The CDR3 extends over 14 amino acids. V was shortened by 1 base and J by 10 bases, with 13 bases between the two germline ends. Germline-derived CDR1 and CDR2 are SNHLY and FYNNEI. DNA for the CDR3: TGTGCCAGCAGTGAAGGCAGATTACACGTGGAGCTGTTTTTT. This gives the protein CASSEGRLHVELFF.

This chain connects TRBV30 to TRBJ2-5; possibly TRBD2 for D (6 bases). The V gene's germline CDR1 is GTSNPN and CDR2 SVGIG (reference sequence). The CDR3 length is 12 residues. CDR3 protein: CAWAEGRETQYF. In nucleotides, the CDR3 is TGTGCGTGGGCCGAGGGGAGGGAGACCCAGTACTTC.

The chain has TRBV2 and TRBJ2-3; 10 bases line up with TRBD2. Germline V gives CDR1 SNHLY, CDR2 FYNNEI. The length of the CDR3 is 16 residues. The V segment lost 6 bases and the J segment 0 bases; nucleotides outside the gene matches: 6. CDR3 sequence: CASSLRTSGSTDTQYF. The CDR3 DNA reads as TGTGCCAGCAGCCTTAGGACTAGCGGTAGCACAGATACGCAGTATTTT. The complete variable domain, with remaining parts taken from reference TRBV2 and TRBJ2-3, reads EPEVTQTPSHQVTQMGQEVILRCVPISNHLYFYWYRQILGQKVEFLVSFYNNEISEKSEIFDDQFSVERPDGSNFTLKIRSTKLEDSAMYFCASSLRTSGSTDTQYFGPGTRLTVL.

The sample holds one count of this clone. The chain employs TRBV15 and TRBJ1-5; 9 positions agree with TRBD1. Germline V gene sequence: CDR1 LNHNV, CDR2 YYDKDF (reference sequence). This CDR3 is 15 amino acids long. V shed 6 bases, J shed 3 bases, and the junction held 6 bases outside the gene matches. Here the CDR3 DNA reads TGTGCCACCAGTTACGGGACAGGGAACAATCAGCCCCAGCATTTT. It encodes CATSYGTGNNQPQHF.

J is TRBJ1-6 and V is TRBV4-3; 9 nucleotides line up with TRBD1. The CDR3 contains 16 residues. V trimming: 3 bases; J trimming: 7 bases; junction bases outside the gene matches: 7. Per the germline V gene, CDR1 is LGHNA and CDR2 is YSLEER. CDR3 protein: CASSHTTGGSNSPLHF. The CDR3, as DNA: TGCGCCAGCAGCCACACTACAGGGGGCAGCAATTCACCCCTCCACTTT.

The V gene is TRBV10-3, the J gene TRBJ1-1, with D possibly matching TRBD1 (5 bases). Trimming took off 7 bases at V and 3 bases at J, with 18 bases between the two ends. Germline V gives CDR1 ENHRY, CDR2 SYGVKD. The CDR3 extends over 15 amino acids. As DNA, the CDR3 is TGTGCCATCACCGAAGGAAAGGGGTGGGACACTGAAGCTTTCTTT. It codes for CAITEGKGWDTEAFF.

The CDR3 sequence is CASSPRGDEQFF. CDR3 coding DNA: TGTGCCAGCAGCCCCCGGGGGGATGAGCAGTTCTTC. This chain joins TRBV9 and TRBJ2-1; 7 bases map to TRBD2. The CDR3 runs 12 residues. Per germline, CDR1 SGDLS and CDR2 YYNGEE. V was clipped by 4 bases and J by 8 bases; unmatched bases: 3.

The rearrangement joins TRBV5-1 to TRBJ2-5, with 10 bases aligning to TRBD2. CDR1 and CDR2 (germline): SGHRS, YFSETQ. V shed 0 bases, J shed 2 bases, and the junction held 4 bases outside the gene matches. The CDR3 has 16 amino acids. DNA of the CDR3: TGCGCCAGCAGCTTGGGTGGTAGCGGGGGGCAAGAGACCCAGTACTTC. As protein: CASSLGGSGGQETQYF.

The V call is TRBV19, the J call TRBJ2-3, with a tentative D call TRBD2 (7 bases). CDR1 is LNHDA, CDR2 SQIVND, per germline (reference sequence). CDR3 size: 17 residues. V was trimmed by 7 bases and J by 6 bases, leaving 26 bases between them. The CDR3 DNA follows: TGTGCCAGTACCCCGTTCGTTGTTGGGGGGGCCCCCGATACGCAGTATTTT. It encodes CASTPFVVGGAPDTQYF.

V is TRBV2 and J is TRBJ1-1; D gene uncertain. Germline CDR1 and CDR2: SNHLY and FYNNEI. This CDR3 is 13 amino acids long. V dropped 4 bases and J dropped 6 bases, with 12 bases sitting between them. CDR3 DNA: TGTGCCAGCAGTGGTGGAGGTGGATCTGAAGCTTTCTTT. It yields the protein CASSGGGGSEAFF.

The rearrangement uses TRBV4-3 and TRBJ1-4; maybe TRBD1 (6 bases). V lost 1 base to trimming and J lost 8 bases, with 14 bases between them. Looked up from germline, CDR1 is LGHNA and CDR2 is YSLEER. This CDR3 has 15 residues. Here the CDR3 reads CASSQAGGVGEKLFF. The CDR3 bases are TGCGCCAGCAGCCAAGCTGGGGGCGTCGGAGAAAAACTGTTTTTT.

This chain joins TRBV5-6 and TRBJ2-7; TRBD1 agrees at 8 bases. Germline values: CDR1 SGHDT, CDR2 YYEEEE. The length of the CDR3 is 14 residues. With 2 bases clipped from V and 4 bases from J, the junction kept 5 bases outside the gene matches. The CDR3 spells CASSFQGAGYEQYF. The CDR3 DNA sequence: TGTGCCAGCAGCTTCCAGGGGGCTGGTTACGAGCAGTACTTC.

V and J are TRBV5-6 and TRBJ1-5, with a possible D match to TRBD1 (6 bases). The CDR3 sequence is 13 residues long. V was clipped by 4 bases and J by 6 bases, with 11 bases between them. Germline V lookup: CDR1 SGHDT, CDR2 YYEEEE. CDR3 amino acids: CASSGGGRQPQHF. Written as DNA, the CDR3 is TGTGCCAGCAGCGGGGGGGGGCGTCAGCCCCAGCATTTT. The full variable domain, in which reference TRBV5-6 and TRBJ1-5 provide the parts outside the CDR3, is DAGVTQSPTHLIKTRGQQVTLRCSPKSGHDTVSWYQQALGQGPQFIFQYYEEEERQRGNFPDRFSGHQFPNYSSELNVNALLLGDSALYLCASSGGGRQPQHFGDGTRLSIL.

Comments on this clone: Other DNA sequences in the same sample also yield this CDR3. The chain joins TRBV7-2 to TRBJ1-1; perhaps TRBD1 as D (6 bases). The CDR3 is made up of 14 amino acids. V dropped 5 bases and J dropped 0 bases, with 10 bases sitting between them. Germline CDR1 and CDR2: SGHTA and FQGNSA. CDR3 amino acids: CASSPGTMNTEAFF. Written as DNA, the CDR3 is TGTGCCAGCAGCCCCGGGACAATGAACACTGAAGCTTTCTTT.

The genes are TRBV5-1 and TRBJ2-2, with TRBD2 as a possible D gene (6 bases). Deletions cut 4 bases from V and 7 bases from J, with 17 bases between. The germline V gene encodes CDR1 SGHRS and CDR2 YFSETQ. The CDR3 is 15 amino acids. The CDR3 DNA sequence: TGCGCCAGCAGCGGGGTCCAGCGGGCTAACGGGGAGCTGTTTTTT. Translating it yields CASSGVQRANGELFF.

The CDR3 loop is CAISYTGVEAFF. The DNA of the CDR3 is TGTGCCATCAGTTACACAGGGGTTGAAGCTTTCTTT. The chain recombines TRBV10-3 with TRBJ1-1; the match to TRBD1 covers 7 bases. Germline CDR1 ENHRY, CDR2 SYGVKD. CDR3 length equals 12 residues. V lost 5 bases to trimming and J lost 7 bases; unmatched junction nucleotides: 4.

The CDR3 loop is CSVTGTSGQETQYF. CDR3 DNA sequence: TGCAGCGTGACCGGGACTAGCGGCCAAGAGACCCAGTACTTC. The rearrangement links TRBV29-1 to TRBJ2-5, with 11 bases aligning to TRBD2. With 6 bases clipped from V and 1 base from J, the junction kept 4 bases outside the gene matches. The CDR3 spans 14 residues. Germline CDR1 reads SQVTM; CDR2 reads ANQGSEA.

This chain links TRBV7-2 with TRBJ2-1; a weak D match, TRBD2 (5 bases). V was pared by 4 bases and J by 5 bases, with 12 bases between. This CDR3 contains 14 residues. Germline CDR1 is SGHTA and CDR2 is FQGNSA. The CDR3 loop is CASSWRPGNNEQFF. DNA of the CDR3: TGTGCCAGCAGCTGGAGGCCGGGAAACAATGAGCAGTTCTTC.